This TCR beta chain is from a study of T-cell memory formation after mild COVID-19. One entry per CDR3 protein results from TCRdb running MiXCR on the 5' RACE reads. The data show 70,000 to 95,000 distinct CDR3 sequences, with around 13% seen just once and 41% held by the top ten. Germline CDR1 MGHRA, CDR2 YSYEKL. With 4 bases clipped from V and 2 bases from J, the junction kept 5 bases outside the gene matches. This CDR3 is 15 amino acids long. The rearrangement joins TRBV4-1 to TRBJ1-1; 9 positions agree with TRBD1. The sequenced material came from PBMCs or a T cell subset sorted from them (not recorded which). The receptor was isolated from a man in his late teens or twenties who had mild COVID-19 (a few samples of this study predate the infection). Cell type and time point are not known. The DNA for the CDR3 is TGCGCCAGCAGCCTGAGGACAGGGGCTAACACTGAAGCTTTCTTT. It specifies CASSLRTGANTEAFF.